This T cell receptor (beta chain) was identified in a study of T-cell memory formation after mild COVID-19. Remarks on this clonotype: The target antigen is unknown.

General study findings and limits: CD4+ bias marked clones expanding day 15 to 37, unlike balanced contracting clones. Prior to infection, memory already included some responding clones, suggesting cross-reactive memory joined.

V was trimmed by 3 bases and J by 0 bases, leaving 21 bases between them. The CDR3 sequence is 20 residues long. Germline V gene data show CDR1 as LNHNV and CDR2 as YYDKDF (reference sequence). A 5'RACE reaction primed in the constant segment made cDNA libraries of TCR alpha and TCR beta, and these carried sample barcodes and UMIs. TCRdb passed the 5' RACE reads through MiXCR, listing each CDR3 protein once. The sample includes around 310,000 distinct CDR3 sequences, 20% seen only once; the top ten take 21%. V and J are TRBV15 and TRBJ2-6; no reliable D call. The clonotype was recovered from a man between 18 and 35 years old who had mild COVID-19 (a few samples of this study predate the infection). Cell type and time point are not known. The sequenced sample consisted of PBMCs or a T cell subset sorted from them (not recorded which). This CDR3 reads CATSSPLGSERPSGANVLTF. CDR3 sequence (DNA): TGTGCCACCAGCAGTCCCCTGGGATCAGAGAGACCCTCTGGGGCCAACGTCCTGACTTTC.